These T cell receptor beta chains were read from a single sample in a study of beta chain features in type 1 diabetes. Using immunoSEQ multiplex PCR, the repertoire was profiled, and TCRdb retains in-frame clones only, with some absent. This sample has hundreds of thousands of clones, with around 15% found just once. Sequencing was performed on naive CD4+ T cells from blood. The receptors derive from a man aged 18 to 30 in good health. Each CDR3 is given with its conserved first and last residue. Each record gives: J gene, D gene, V gene, clone size, CDR3 DNA, CDR3 protein. The D gene is left open where the match is weak. Part of the rows lack a size; the others show once, few, many or a class for expanded clones.

>TRBJ2-2|.|TRBV9|.
TGTGCCAGCAGCATATATAGACAGTACACCGGGGAGCTGTTTTTT
CASSIYRQYTGELFF
>TRBJ1-2|.|TRBV2|.
TGTGCCAGCAGTGAACGGGGGTATGGCTACACCTTC
CASSERGYGYTF
>TRBJ2-5|.|TRBV18|few
TGTGCCAGCTCAATGGAGCGGCAAGAGACCCAGTACTTC
CASSMERQETQYF
>TRBJ2-1|.|TRBV5-1|few
TGCGCCAGCAGCTTACCTTCCGCTTCTAATGAGCAGTTCTTC
CASSLPSASNEQFF
>TRBJ1-5|.|TRBV18|.
TGTGCCAGCTCACCATCGGGGGTTTTTCAGCCCCAGCATTTT
CASSPSGVFQPQHF
>TRBJ1-2|.|TRBV6-4|.
TGTGCCAGCAGTGACTCGGGGGCAGGGGATGTAAATGGCTACACCTTC
CASSDSGAGDVNGYTF
>TRBJ2-7|TRBD1|TRBV29-1|.
TGCAGCGTTCCATCGGACAGGGGAGGGTACGAGCAGTACTTC
CSVPSDRGGYEQYF
>TRBJ2-7|.|TRBV6-6|few
TGTGCCAGCAGTTACTCGAAGGGGCAAACTTACGAGCAGTACTTC
CASSYSKGQTYEQYF
>TRBJ2-1|TRBD2|TRBV2|.
TGTGCCAGCACCCGACTAGCGGGGGGTACATACAATGAGCAGTTCTTC
CASTRLAGGTYNEQFF
>TRBJ2-4|.|TRBV18|.
TGTGCCAGCTCACCAACCTCCCGTCTTGGGTACGGAAACATTCAGTACTTC
CASSPTSRLGYGNIQYF
>TRBJ2-7|TRBD1|TRBV29-1|few
TGCAGCGCGAGGCCCACAGGGGCCTCCTACGAGCAGTACTTC
CSARPTGASYEQYF
>TRBJ1-6|.|TRBV23-1|few
TGCGCCAGCGCCTACTCCTATAATTCACCCCTCCACTTT
CASAYSYNSPLHF
>TRBJ1-2|TRBD1|TRBV7-2|few
TGTGCCAGCAGCCCCACCGGGACAGGGATCTATGGCTACACCTTC
CASSPTGTGIYGYTF
>TRBJ2-6|.|TRBV9|few
TGTGCCAGCAGCTTAGTTGGGACTGGGGCCAACGTCCTGACTTTC
CASSLVGTGANVLTF
>TRBJ1-3|.|TRBV19|few
TGTGCCAGTAGTGCCCGAGGGAGCTCTGGAAACACCATATATTTT
CASSARGSSGNTIYF
>TRBJ2-1|TRBD1|TRBV7-2|.
TGTGCCAGCAGCTCAGGGGGGACAGGCAACTACAATGAGCAGTTCTTC
CASSSGGTGNYNEQFF
>TRBJ2-2|TRBD2|TRBV6-1|few
TGTGCCAGCAGTGAAGTGGGGGGGTACACCGGGGAGCTGTTTTTT
CASSEVGGYTGELFF
>TRBJ2-3|.|TRBV4-2|few
TGTGCCAGCAGCCTAGGACAGTATGACGGCACAGATACGCAGTATTTT
CASSLGQYDGTDTQYF
>TRBJ2-3|TRBD1|TRBV10-3|.
TGTGCCAACTCAGGGGGCGCATCCGATACGCAGTATTTT
CANSGGASDTQYF
>TRBJ1-6|.|TRBV25-1|few
TGTGCCAGCAGTTCCACAACAGGATATAATTCACCCCTCCACTTT
CASSSTTGYNSPLHF
>TRBJ1-3|.|TRBV29-1|.
TGCAGCGTTGAGGGCAGGCTAGGAAACACCATATATTTT
CSVEGRLGNTIYF
>TRBJ2-7|.|TRBV28|few
TGTGCCAGCAGTTTTATTAACGTTCTTCGTGACAGAACCTACGAGCAGTACTTC
CASSFINVLRDRTYEQYF
>TRBJ1-6|.|TRBV4-3|.
TGCGCCAGCAGCCAAGATCCCCAGGGAGTTTCACCCCTCCACTTT
CASSQDPQGVSPLHF
>TRBJ2-5|TRBD1|TRBV10-3|few
TGTGCCATCAGTGGGACAGGGTCACAAGAGACCCAGTACTTC
CAISGTGSQETQYF
>TRBJ2-2|.|TRBV7-3|.
TGTGCCAGCAGCCAGCAATTTGGGGAGCTGTTTTTT
CASSQQFGELFF
>TRBJ1-1|TRBD1|TRBV9|few
TGTGCCAGCAGCGTAACAGGGGTCATGAACACTGAAGCTTTCTTT
CASSVTGVMNTEAFF
>TRBJ1-5|.|TRBV7-2|.
TGTGCCAGCAGCTTAGTGGGGGTCGAGGCCCAGCATTTT
CASSLVGVEAQHF
>TRBJ2-7|.|TRBV5-6|few
TGTGCCAGCAGCCACCCTTACGGATCCCCCAAATACGAGCAGTACTTC
CASSHPYGSPKYEQYF
>TRBJ2-7|.|TRBV7-2|few
TGTGCCAGCAGCTTGGGGGTCGCCGTATCCTACGAGCAGTACTTC
CASSLGVAVSYEQYF
>TRBJ2-2|TRBD1|TRBV5-4|few
TGTGCCAGCAGCTCCGGTGGGCAGGGGGCGCCGGCCGGGGAGCTGTTTTTT
CASSSGGQGAPAGELFF
>TRBJ2-2|.|TRBV30|few
TGTGCCTGGAGTGTACAGCTATCTAGGAAGACCGGGGAGCTGTTTTTT
CAWSVQLSRKTGELFF
>TRBJ2-5|.|TRBV5-4|.
TGTGCCAGCAGCTTGACAGAGACCCAGTACTTC
CASSLTETQYF
>TRBJ2-2|TRBD1|TRBV7-3|.
TGTGCCAGCAGCTCCTCCAGGGGGCCAGACACCGGGGAGCTGTTTTTT
CASSSSRGPDTGELFF
>TRBJ2-5|.|TRBV7-2|few
TGTGCCAGCAGCTTATACAGGGTACAAGAGACCCAGTACTTC
CASSLYRVQETQYF
>TRBJ2-7|TRBD1|TRBV2|few
TGTGCCAGCAGTGAACAGGGACAGGGACTCTACGAGCAGTACTTC
CASSEQGQGLYEQYF
>TRBJ1-1|.|TRBV2|.
TGTGCCAGCAGGGGAGGATCGACTGAAGCTTTCTTT
CASRGGSTEAFF
>TRBJ1-1|.|TRBV9|once
TGTGCCAGCAGCGTAGACCCGGAGACGCGGGGCGCTTTCTTT
CASSVDPETRGAFF